This entry lists 18 T cell receptor beta chains sequenced from one sample in a study of blood T cell repertoires in COVID-19. The assay was immunoSEQ multiplex PCR, and TCRdb's table has in-frame clones only and misses some. The profile shows approximately 300,000 clones, 65% to 85% of them singletons. Sample: peripheral blood. Receptors originate from a woman aged 45-65 years with acute or convalescent COVID-19.

The chain combines TRBV7-2 with TRBJ2-7, with D perhaps TRBD1 (6 bases). Germline values: CDR1 SGHTA, CDR2 FQGNSA. This CDR3 is built from 15 residues. V was shortened by 2 bases and J by 3 bases, with 14 bases between the two germline ends. The CDR3: CASSLSGRGNYEQYF. For the CDR3, the DNA is TGTGCCAGCAGCTTATCAGGCAGGGGCAACTACGAGCAGTACTTC.

The V gene is TRBV4-2, the J gene TRBJ2-2; D is ambiguous. This CDR3 has 14 residues. The V end was cut by 5 bases, the J end by 1 base, with 8 bases between. Germline values: CDR1 LGHNA, CDR2 YNFKEQ. The CDR3 protein is CASSSPVNTGELFF. In DNA form, the CDR3 reads TGTGCCAGCAGCTCCCCCGTGAACACCGGGGAGCTGTTTTTT.

V and J are TRBV6-1 and TRBJ2-1; 8 bases agree with TRBD2. V dropped 3 bases and J dropped 7; count of bases not matched to a gene: 14. Germline values: CDR1 MNHNS, CDR2 SASEGT. This CDR3 has 17 residues. The DNA of the CDR3 is TGTGCCAGCAGTGACCGCCCTGGGGCGGGGGGTGCGAATGAGCAGTTCTTC. Protein: CASSDRPGAGGANEQFF.

V and J are TRBV19 and TRBJ1-6, with 9 bases fitting TRBD1. The CDR3 loop spans 14 amino acids. Per germline, CDR1 LNHDA and CDR2 SQIVND (reference sequence). V was clipped by 5 bases and J by 10 bases; unmatched bases: 6. The DNA for the CDR3 is TGTGCCAGTAGTCTAGGACAGGGGCGATCACCCCTCCACTTT. This encodes CASSLGQGRSPLHF.

This clone appeared a few times. The chain couples TRBV7-3 to TRBJ2-2, with 9 bases matching TRBD2. V lost 1 base and J lost 3; bases outside the gene matches: 3. CDR1 and CDR2 from the germline V gene are SGHTA and FQGTGA. This CDR3 is built from 16 residues. The CDR3 sequence: CASSLNAGGDTGELFF. The DNA for the CDR3 is TGTGCCAGCAGCTTAAATGCGGGAGGGGACACCGGGGAGCTGTTTTTT.

The rearrangement uses TRBV12-5 and TRBJ1-4; 9 bases align to TRBD1. The CDR3 sequence is 17 residues long. Trimming took 2 bases from V and 7 from J; bases not matched to a gene: 11. CDR1 LGHNT and CDR2 FRNRAP come from the germline V gene. CDR3 in DNA: TGTGCTAGTGGTTTGCTCCCAAGACAGGGGGATGGTGAAAAACTGTTTTTT. Its translation: CASGLLPRQGDGEKLFF. The full variable domain, its missing parts supplied by reference TRBV12-5 and TRBJ1-4, is DARVTQTPRHKVTEMGQEVTMRCQPILGHNTVFWYRQTMMQGLELLAYFRNRAPLDDSGMPKDRFSAEMPDATLATLKIQPSEPRDSAVYFCASGLLPRQGDGEKLFFGSGTQLSVL.

This sequence joins TRBV7-2 and TRBJ1-4; TRBD1 is a possible D gene (6 bases). V gave up 5 bases and J gave up 7 bases, with 8 bases separating them. CDR1 and CDR2 from the germline V gene are SGHTA and FQGNSA. CDR3 size: 12 residues. CDR3 DNA: TGTGCCAGCAGCCCACAGGGTGAAAAACTGTTTTTT. Its translation: CASSPQGEKLFF.

This clone was picked up one time. The genes are TRBV24-1 and TRBJ1-5, with a weak D call TRBD1 (5 bases). CDR1 is KGHDR, CDR2 SFDVKD, per germline. The CDR3 has 15 amino acids. Deletions cut 9 bases from V and 0 bases from J, with 14 bases between. The chain's CDR3 is CATQQGDYSNQPQHF. DNA of the CDR3: TGTGCCACCCAACAAGGGGATTATAGCAATCAGCCCCAGCATTTT.

The rearrangement uses TRBV19 and TRBJ2-1, with TRBD1 identical over 7 bases. Looked up from germline, CDR1 is LNHDA and CDR2 is SQIVND (reference sequence). V shed 4 bases, J shed 2 bases, and the junction held 2 bases outside the gene matches. The CDR3 totals 14 residues. CDR3 coding DNA: TGTGCCAGTAGTAACGACAGGGCCTACAATGAGCAGTTCTTC. As protein: CASSNDRAYNEQFF.

The chain carries TRBV9 and TRBJ2-7; weak D call: TRBD2 (6 bases). This CDR3 is built from 15 residues. With 0 bases removed from V and 3 bases from J, the gap between germline ends came to 13 bases. CDR1 is SGDLS, CDR2 YYNGEE, per germline. This CDR3 reads CASSVGRDGGYEQYF. The CDR3, as DNA: TGTGCCAGCAGCGTAGGGCGGGATGGCGGCTACGAGCAGTACTTC.

The V call is TRBV5-1, the J call TRBJ2-1; D perhaps matches TRBD1 (6 bases). The ends were cut back, 4 bases at V and 2 bases at J, with 13 bases in the middle. Germline loops: CDR1 SGHRS, CDR2 YFSETQ. The CDR3 spans 15 residues. In nucleotides, the CDR3 is TGCGCCAGCAGCCCGGGACACGAGACCTACAATGAGCAGTTCTTC. This gives the protein CASSPGHETYNEQFF.

This clone appeared once. The CDR3 DNA reads TGTGCCAGCAGCGTAAGGCCAGGGCGGTCCACCGGGGAGCTGTTTTTT. It translates to CASSVRPGRSTGELFF. This chain connects TRBV9 to TRBJ2-2; possible D gene TRBD1, 5 bases. The germline gives CDR1 SGDLS, CDR2 YYNGEE. The CDR3 loop spans 16 amino acids. V shed 1 base and J shed 4 bases, with 14 bases lying between them.

This chain uses TRBV7-9 with TRBJ1-6; D is uncertain. Germline assignment: CDR1 SEHNR and CDR2 FQNEAQ (reference sequence). Trimming shortened V by 1 base and J by 7 bases, and 14 bases separated the two germline ends. CDR3 size: 16 residues. CDR3 in DNA: TGTGCCAGCAGCTTAGACGGGATGGCATACAATTCACCCCTCCACTTT. Residues: CASSLDGMAYNSPLHF.

CDR3 residues: CASSPIRGDTEAFF. The DNA for the CDR3 is TGTGCCAGCAGCCCGATCAGGGGAGACACTGAAGCTTTCTTT. This chain uses TRBV3-1 (or the pseudogene TRBV3-2) with TRBJ1-1; weak D call: TRBD1 (6 bases). Germline CDR1 LGHDT, CDR2 YNNKEL (reference sequence). This CDR3 spans 14 amino acids. V shed 4 bases and J shed 3 bases, with 12 bases lying between them.

This chain's CDR3 is CASSNPGETEAFF. CDR3 DNA: TGTGCCAGTAGTAATCCCGGGGAAACTGAAGCTTTCTTT. J is TRBJ1-1 and V is TRBV19; no reliable D call. This CDR3 is built from 13 residues. Germline assignment: CDR1 LNHDA and CDR2 SQIVND (reference sequence). Between the trimmed V and J ends, which lost 4 bases and 5 bases, there was a span of 11 bases.

The rearrangement links TRBV9 to TRBJ2-2, with 7 bases aligning to TRBD1. The CDR3 is 16 residues long. Germline CDR1 and CDR2: SGDLS and YYNGEE. J was trimmed by 4 bases and V by 0 bases; bases with no gene match: 6. The CDR3 DNA reads TGTGCCAGCAGCGTAGGCCAGGGGGTAGGCACCGGGGAGCTGTTTTTT. As protein: CASSVGQGVGTGELFF.

The V call is TRBV7-2, the J call TRBJ2-3, with 7 bases identical to TRBD1. The CDR3 sequence is 14 residues long. V trimming: 3 bases; J trimming: 3 bases; junction bases outside the gene matches: 3. Germline CDR1 is SGHTA and CDR2 is FQGNSA. CDR3 loop: CASSFNRGTDTQYF. The CDR3 bases are TGTGCCAGCAGCTTCAACAGGGGAACAGATACGCAGTATTTT.

V gene TRBV10-3 combines with J gene TRBJ1-1, with 7 bases identical to TRBD1. Germline V gene lookup returns CDR1 ENHRY and CDR2 SYGVKD. This CDR3 has 13 amino acids. Trimming took 4 bases from V and 3 from J; bases not matched to a gene: 2. Here the CDR3 reads CAISGGTDTEAFF. CDR3 coding DNA: TGTGCCATCAGTGGAGGGACAGACACTGAAGCTTTCTTT.